This T cell receptor beta chain was profiled in a study of blood T cell repertoires in COVID-19. Study information: Sources were T cells, B-cell-depleted T cells, or PBMCs; the material itself was cDNA or gDNA.

Patients of the Seattle cohort, enrolled during active infection, were followed longitudinally. Profiled with immunoSEQ multiplex PCR; TCRdb holds only in-frame clones, not every one. The sample holds about 210,000 clones, 82% seen once. Trimming removed 5 bases at V and 8 bases at J, with 9 bases between. This CDR3 contains 12 residues. CDR1 is SNHLY and CDR2 is FYNNEI in the germline V gene. V gene TRBV2 combines with J gene TRBJ1-4; no firm D call. Sequencing was done on a sample of peripheral blood. The sequence derives from a woman in her 70s with COVID-19, enrolled during active disease. The CDR3 region has the DNA TGTGCCAGCAGTCCTACTCGGGAAAAACTGTTTTTT. This translates into CASSPTREKLFF.